What follows describes a single T cell receptor beta chain. The data derive from a study of blood T cell repertoires in COVID-19. In the study overall: Donors in the United States, Italy and Spain gave samples during acute or convalescent COVID-19.

V was trimmed by 5 bases and J by 6 bases, leaving 11 bases between them. The CDR3 consists of 14 residues. Per germline, CDR1 PRHDT and CDR2 FYEKMQ (reference sequence). Measured with immunoSEQ multiplex PCR; TCRdb has only the in-frame clones, and not every one. This sample has a few hundred thousand clones, with 70% to 90% found just once. The sequence was collected from a woman aged 30 to 39 who had recovered from COVID-19. Specimen: peripheral blood. The rearrangement links TRBV13 to TRBJ1-6, with D maybe TRBD1 (6 bases). The chain's CDR3 is CASSATGLNSPLHF. CDR3 bases: TGTGCCAGCAGCGCCACAGGGCTTAATTCACCCCTCCACTTT.